This T cell receptor beta chain was captured in a study of blood T cell repertoires in COVID-19. Study-wide context: The United States, Italy and Spain supplied acute and convalescent COVID-19 samples. The analysed material was cDNA or gDNA that came from T cells, B-cell-depleted T cells, or PBMCs.

The germline V gene encodes CDR1 SGHRS and CDR2 YFSETQ. V gave up 0 bases and J gave up 0 bases, with 9 bases separating them. CDR3 length equals 15 residues. Per the original methods: Amplification of reference gene primers provided the estimated nucleated cell counts. Only in-frame clones appear in the TCRdb table, and some are missing; sequencing was by immunoSEQ multiplex PCR. V and J calls and clone size are as listed in that table; D and trimming were resolved from the DNA. The sample records 120,000 or so clones, 87% being singletons. V usage is TRBV5-1 and J usage is TRBJ1-1; TRBD1 might be the D (6 bases). The specimen was peripheral blood. The TCR originated in a woman between 70 and 85 years old with acute or convalescent COVID-19. CDR3 DNA: TGCGCCAGCAGCTTGGGGGGGCTCATGAACACTGAAGCTTTCTTT. Amino acid sequence: CASSLGGLMNTEAFF.